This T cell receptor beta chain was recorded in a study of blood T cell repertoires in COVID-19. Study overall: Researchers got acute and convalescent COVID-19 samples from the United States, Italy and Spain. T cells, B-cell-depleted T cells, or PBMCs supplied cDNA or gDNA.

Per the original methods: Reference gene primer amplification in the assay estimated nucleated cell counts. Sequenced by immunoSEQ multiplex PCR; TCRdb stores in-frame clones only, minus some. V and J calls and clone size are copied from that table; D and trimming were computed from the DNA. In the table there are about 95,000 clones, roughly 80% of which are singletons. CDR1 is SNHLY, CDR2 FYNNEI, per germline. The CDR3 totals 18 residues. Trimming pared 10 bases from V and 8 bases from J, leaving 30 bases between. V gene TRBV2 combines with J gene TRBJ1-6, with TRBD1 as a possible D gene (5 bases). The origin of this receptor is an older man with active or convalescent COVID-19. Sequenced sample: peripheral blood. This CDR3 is CAIHWGVTTGIKDSPLHF. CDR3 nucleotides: TGTGCCATCCATTGGGGGGTAACAACGGGGATCAAGGATTCACCCCTCCACTTT.